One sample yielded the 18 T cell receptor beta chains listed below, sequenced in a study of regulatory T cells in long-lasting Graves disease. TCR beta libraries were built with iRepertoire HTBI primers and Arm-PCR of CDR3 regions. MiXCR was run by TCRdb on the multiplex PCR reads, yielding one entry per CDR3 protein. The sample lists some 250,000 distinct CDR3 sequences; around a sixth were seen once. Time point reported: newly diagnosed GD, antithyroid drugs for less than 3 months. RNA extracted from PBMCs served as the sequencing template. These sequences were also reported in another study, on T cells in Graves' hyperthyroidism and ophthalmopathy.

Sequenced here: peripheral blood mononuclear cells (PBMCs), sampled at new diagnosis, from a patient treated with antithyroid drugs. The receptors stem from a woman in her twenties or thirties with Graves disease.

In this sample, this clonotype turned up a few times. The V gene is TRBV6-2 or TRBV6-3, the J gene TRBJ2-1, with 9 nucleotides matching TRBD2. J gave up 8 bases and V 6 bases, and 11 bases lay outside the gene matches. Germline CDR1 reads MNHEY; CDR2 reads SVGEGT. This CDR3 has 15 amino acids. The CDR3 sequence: CASRAGTSSIDEQFF. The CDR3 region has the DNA TGTGCCAGCAGAGCCGGGACTAGCAGTATCGATGAGCAGTTCTTC.

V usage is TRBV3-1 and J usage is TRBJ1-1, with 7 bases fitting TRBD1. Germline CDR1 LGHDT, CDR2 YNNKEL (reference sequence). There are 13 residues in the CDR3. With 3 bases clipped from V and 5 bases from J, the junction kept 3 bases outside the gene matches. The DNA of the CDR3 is TGTGCCAGCAGCCACACAGGGGCTACTGAAGCTTTCTTT. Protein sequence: CASSHTGATEAFF.

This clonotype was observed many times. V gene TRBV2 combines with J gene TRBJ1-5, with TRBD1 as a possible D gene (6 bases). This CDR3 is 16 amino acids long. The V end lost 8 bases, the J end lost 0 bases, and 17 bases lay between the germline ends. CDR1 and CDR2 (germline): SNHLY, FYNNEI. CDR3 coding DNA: TGTGCCAGCCAAGGCTTGGGGGGCGGTAGCAATCAGCCCCAGCATTTT. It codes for CASQGLGGGSNQPQHF.

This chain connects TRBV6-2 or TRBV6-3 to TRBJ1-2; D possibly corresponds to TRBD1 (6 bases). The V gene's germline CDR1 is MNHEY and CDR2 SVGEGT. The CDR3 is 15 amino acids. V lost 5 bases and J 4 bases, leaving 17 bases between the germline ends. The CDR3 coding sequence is TGTGCCAGCAGTGAAGACGGAGGGGGGGTCTATGGCTACACCTTC. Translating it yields CASSEDGGGVYGYTF.

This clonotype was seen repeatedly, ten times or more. In DNA form, the CDR3 reads TGTGCCAGCAGCCCGACTAGCGGGGGGTCTGCCTACGAGCAGTACTTC. This gives the protein CASSPTSGGSAYEQYF. V and J are TRBV6-1 and TRBJ2-7; 13 bases agree with TRBD2. After removal of 6 bases from V and 2 bases from J, the junction contained 7 bases not matched to a gene. CDR3 length: 16 amino acids. Germline lookup yields CDR1 MNHNS and CDR2 SASEGT.

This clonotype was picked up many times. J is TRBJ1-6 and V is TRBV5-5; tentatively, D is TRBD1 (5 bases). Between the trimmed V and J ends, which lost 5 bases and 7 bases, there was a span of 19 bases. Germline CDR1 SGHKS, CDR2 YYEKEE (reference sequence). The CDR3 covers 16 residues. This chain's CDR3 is CASRYPGRSGNSPLHF. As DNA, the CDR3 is TGTGCCAGCAGATACCCGGGACGATCGGGGAATTCACCCCTCCACTTT.

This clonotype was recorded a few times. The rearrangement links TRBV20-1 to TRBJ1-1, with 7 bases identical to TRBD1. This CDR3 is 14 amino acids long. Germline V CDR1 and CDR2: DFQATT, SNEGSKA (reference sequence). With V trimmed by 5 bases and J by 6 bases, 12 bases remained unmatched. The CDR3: CSAPAQGLSSEAFF. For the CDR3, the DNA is TGCAGTGCTCCTGCACAGGGGTTGAGTTCTGAAGCTTTCTTT.

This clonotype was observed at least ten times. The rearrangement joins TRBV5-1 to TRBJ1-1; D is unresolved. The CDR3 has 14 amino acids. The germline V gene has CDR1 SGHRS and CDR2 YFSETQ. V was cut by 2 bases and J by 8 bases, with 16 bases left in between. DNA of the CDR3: TGCGCCAGCAGCTTAAACCGGGAGTCGGGCGAAGCTTTCTTT. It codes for CASSLNRESGEAFF. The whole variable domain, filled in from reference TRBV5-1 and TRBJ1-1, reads KAGVTQTPRYLIKTRGQQVTLSCSPISGHRSVSWYQQTPGQGLQFLFEYFSETQRNKGNFPGRFSGRQFSNSRSEMNVSTLELGDSALYLCASSLNRESGEAFFGQGTRLTVV.

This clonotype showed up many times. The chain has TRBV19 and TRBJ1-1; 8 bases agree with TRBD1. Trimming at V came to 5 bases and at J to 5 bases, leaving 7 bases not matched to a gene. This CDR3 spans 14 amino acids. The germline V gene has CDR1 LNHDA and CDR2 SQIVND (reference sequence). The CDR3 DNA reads TGTGCCAGTAGTCTCACAGGGGGAGGAACTGAAGCTTTCTTT. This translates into CASSLTGGGTEAFF.

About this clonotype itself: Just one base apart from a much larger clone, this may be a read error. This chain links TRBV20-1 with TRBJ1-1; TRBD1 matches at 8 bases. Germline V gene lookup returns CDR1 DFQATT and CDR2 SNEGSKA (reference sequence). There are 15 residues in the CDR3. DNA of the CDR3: TGCAATGCTAGAGATCGGACAGGGCTGGGCACTGAAGCTTTCTTT. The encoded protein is CNARDRTGLGTEAFF.

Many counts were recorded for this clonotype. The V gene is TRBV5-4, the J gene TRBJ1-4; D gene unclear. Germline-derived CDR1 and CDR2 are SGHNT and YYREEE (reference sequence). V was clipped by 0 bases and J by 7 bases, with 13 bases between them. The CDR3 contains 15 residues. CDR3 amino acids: CASSLANGVAEKLFF. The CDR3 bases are TGTGCCAGCAGCTTGGCCAACGGAGTGGCTGAAAAACTGTTTTTT.

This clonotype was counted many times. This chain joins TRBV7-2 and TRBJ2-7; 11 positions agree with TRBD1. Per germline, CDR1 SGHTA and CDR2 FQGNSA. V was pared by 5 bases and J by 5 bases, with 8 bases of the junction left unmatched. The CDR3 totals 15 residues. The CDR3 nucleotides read TGTGCCAGCAGCGAAGGGGGACAGGGGGTCCACGAGCAGTACTTC. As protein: CASSEGGQGVHEQYF.

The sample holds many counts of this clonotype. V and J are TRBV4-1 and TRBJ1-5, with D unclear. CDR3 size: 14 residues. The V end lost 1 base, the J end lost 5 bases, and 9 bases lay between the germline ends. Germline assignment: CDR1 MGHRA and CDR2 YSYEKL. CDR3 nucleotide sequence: TGCGCCAGCAGCCAAGGACCCGCGGATCAGCCCCAGCATTTT. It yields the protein CASSQGPADQPQHF.

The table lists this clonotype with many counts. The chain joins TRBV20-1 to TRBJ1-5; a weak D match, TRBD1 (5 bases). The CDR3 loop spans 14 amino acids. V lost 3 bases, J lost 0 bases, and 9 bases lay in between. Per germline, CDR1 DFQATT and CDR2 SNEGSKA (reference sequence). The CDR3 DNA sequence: TGCAGTGCTAGGTCGGGGGGTAGCAATCAGCCCCAGCATTTT. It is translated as CSARSGGSNQPQHF.

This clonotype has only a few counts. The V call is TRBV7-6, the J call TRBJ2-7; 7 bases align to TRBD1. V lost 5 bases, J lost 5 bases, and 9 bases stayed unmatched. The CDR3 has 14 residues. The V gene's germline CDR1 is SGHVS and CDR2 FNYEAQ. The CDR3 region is CASSIRQGPDEQYF. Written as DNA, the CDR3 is TGTGCCAGCAGCATCCGACAGGGTCCAGACGAGCAGTACTTC.

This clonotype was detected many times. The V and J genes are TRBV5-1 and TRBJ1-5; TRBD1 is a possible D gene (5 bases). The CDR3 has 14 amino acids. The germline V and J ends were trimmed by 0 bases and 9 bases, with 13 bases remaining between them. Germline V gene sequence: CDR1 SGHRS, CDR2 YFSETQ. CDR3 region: CASSLGQGEGPQHF. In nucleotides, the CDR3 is TGCGCCAGCAGCTTGGGGCAGGGCGAAGGGCCCCAGCATTTT.

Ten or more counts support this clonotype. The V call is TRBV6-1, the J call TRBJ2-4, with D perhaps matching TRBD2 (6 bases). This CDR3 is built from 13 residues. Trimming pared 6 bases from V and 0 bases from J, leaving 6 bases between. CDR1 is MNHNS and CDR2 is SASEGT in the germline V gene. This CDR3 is CASSGRAKNIQYF. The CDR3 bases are TGTGCCAGCAGCGGGAGAGCCAAAAACATTCAGTACTTC.

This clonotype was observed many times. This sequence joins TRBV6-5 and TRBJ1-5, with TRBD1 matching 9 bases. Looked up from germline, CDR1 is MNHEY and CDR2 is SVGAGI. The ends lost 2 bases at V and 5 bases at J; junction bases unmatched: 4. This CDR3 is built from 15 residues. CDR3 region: CASSYPGQGHQPQHF. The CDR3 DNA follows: TGTGCCAGCAGTTACCCGGGACAGGGCCATCAGCCCCAGCATTTT.